This is a list of T cell receptor beta chains from one sample in a study of T-cell reconstitution after alpha-beta-depleted transplantation in children. Via MiXCR, TCRdb re-called the PCR reads, giving one row per CDR3 protein. The sample holds 200,000 to 250,000 distinct CDR3 sequences, around 9.9% seen once. This sample comprised PBMCs, obtained before TCRalphabeta/CD19-depleted stem cell transplant. These receptors all come from a child under three years old with acute myeloid leukemia, due to receive a stem cell transplant. CDR3s include the opening cysteine and the closing phenylalanine or tryptophan. A D gene is named only where the DNA matches it firmly. The listing skips clone size in some rows; elsewhere it reads once, few, many or a size class.

v_gene: TRBV7-9
abundance: many
j_gene: TRBJ1-2
d_gene: -
CDR3nt: TGTGCCAGCAGCAATACCAATCAGGGGAGTGGATATGGCTACACCTTC
CDR3aa: CASSNTNQGSGYGYTF

v_gene: TRBV2
abundance: many
j_gene: TRBJ2-2
d_gene: -
CDR3nt: TGTGCCAGCGTTGGCTCGGTCACCGGGGAGCTGTTTTTT
CDR3aa: CASVGSVTGELFF

v_gene: TRBV5-6
abundance: many
j_gene: TRBJ2-7
d_gene: -
CDR3nt: TGTGCCAGCAGCTTGGACCCCCGAAACGAGCAGTACTTC
CDR3aa: CASSLDPRNEQYF

v_gene: TRBV5-6
abundance: many
j_gene: TRBJ2-1
d_gene: TRBD1
CDR3nt: TGTGCCAGCAGCGAAAGACAGGGTCATAATGAGCAGTTCTTC
CDR3aa: CASSERQGHNEQFF

v_gene: TRBV28
abundance: many
j_gene: TRBJ2-1
d_gene: -
CDR3nt: TGTGCCAGCAGTTTCACAGGTGTCACTACGCGGAATGAGCAGTTCTTC
CDR3aa: CASSFTGVTTRNEQFF

v_gene: TRBV2
abundance: many
j_gene: TRBJ1-1
d_gene: -
CDR3nt: TGTGCCAGCAGGGACTTTAGGGAAGCTTTCTTT
CDR3aa: CASRDFREAFF

v_gene: TRBV7-2
abundance: many
j_gene: TRBJ1-1
d_gene: -
CDR3nt: TGTGCCAGCAGCTCTAGGGCGGGGCCTGAAGCTTTCTTT
CDR3aa: CASSSRAGPEAFF

v_gene: TRBV7-2
abundance: many
j_gene: TRBJ1-5
d_gene: -
CDR3nt: TGTGCCAGCAGCTTAAGAAGGGACTCCTATAGCAATCAGCCCCAGCATTTT
CDR3aa: CASSLRRDSYSNQPQHF

v_gene: TRBV12-3/TRBV12-4
abundance: many
j_gene: TRBJ1-1
d_gene: TRBD1
CDR3nt: TGTGCCAGCAGCCCAACAGGGGGGAGCACTGAAGCTTTCTTT
CDR3aa: CASSPTGGSTEAFF

v_gene: TRBV5-1
abundance: many
j_gene: TRBJ2-2
d_gene: -
CDR3nt: TGCGCCAGCAGCCCCCGCTTGGGAACCGGGGAGCTGTTTTTT
CDR3aa: CASSPRLGTGELFF

v_gene: TRBV20-1
abundance: many
j_gene: TRBJ2-3
d_gene: -
CDR3nt: TGCAGTGCTAGTCTGTCGGCAGATACGCAGTATTTT
CDR3aa: CSASLSADTQYF

v_gene: TRBV11-2
abundance: many
j_gene: TRBJ1-2
d_gene: -
CDR3nt: TGTGCCAGCAGCCGCACGGGAAACTATGGCTACACCTTC
CDR3aa: CASSRTGNYGYTF

v_gene: TRBV30
abundance: many
j_gene: TRBJ2-2
d_gene: -
CDR3nt: TGTGCCTGGGGGACTCCCGTTAACACCGGGGAGCTGTTTTTT
CDR3aa: CAWGTPVNTGELFF

v_gene: TRBV20-1
abundance: many
j_gene: TRBJ2-3
d_gene: -
CDR3nt: TGCAGTGCCGCTTGGAGTTCCAGCACAGATACGCAGTATTTT
CDR3aa: CSAAWSSSTDTQYF

v_gene: TRBV4-2
abundance: many
j_gene: TRBJ1-2
d_gene: -
CDR3nt: TGTGCCAGCAGCCAAGACGCGACACCTTATGGCTACACCTTC
CDR3aa: CASSQDATPYGYTF

v_gene: TRBV20-1
abundance: few
j_gene: TRBJ2-3
d_gene: TRBD1
CDR3nt: TGCAGTGCTACCCCTTCCGGGACAGGGGGCACAGATACGCAGTATTTT
CDR3aa: CSATPSGTGGTDTQYF

v_gene: TRBV4-1
abundance: many
j_gene: TRBJ2-3
d_gene: TRBD1
CDR3nt: TGCGCCAGCAGCCAGAGGGGGCGGTTTGACACAGATACGCAGTATTTT
CDR3aa: CASSQRGRFDTDTQYF

v_gene: TRBV18
abundance: many
j_gene: TRBJ2-5
d_gene: -
CDR3nt: TGTGCCAGCTCACCACTCGCCGGGAGCCTAAGGCGAGAGACCCAGTACTTC
CDR3aa: CASSPLAGSLRRETQYF

v_gene: TRBV7-3
abundance: many
j_gene: TRBJ2-3
d_gene: TRBD2
CDR3nt: TGTGCCAGCAGCTTATGGTCAGCGGGGAACACAGATACGCAGTATTTT
CDR3aa: CASSLWSAGNTDTQYF

v_gene: TRBV20-1
abundance: many
j_gene: TRBJ2-3
d_gene: TRBD2
CDR3nt: TGCAGTGCTAGAGATGGGACTAGCGGTACAGATACGCAGTATTTT
CDR3aa: CSARDGTSGTDTQYF

v_gene: TRBV5-1
abundance: many
j_gene: TRBJ2-1
d_gene: -
CDR3nt: TGCGCCAGCAGCTCAACCCCCAGCTATGAGCAGTTCTTC
CDR3aa: CASSSTPSYEQFF

v_gene: TRBV10-3
abundance: many
j_gene: TRBJ2-7
d_gene: TRBD2
CDR3nt: TGTGCCATCAGTGAGAAGGGGCGGGAGCTGAACGAGCAGTACTTC
CDR3aa: CAISEKGRELNEQYF

v_gene: TRBV7-9
abundance: -
j_gene: TRBJ2-1
d_gene: -
CDR3nt: TGTGCCAGCAGCTACTCCTCGGGACTCCCCTACAATGAGCAGTTCTTC
CDR3aa: CASSYSSGLPYNEQFF

v_gene: TRBV5-1
abundance: many
j_gene: TRBJ2-7
d_gene: TRBD2
CDR3nt: TGCGCCAGCCGCGGGGGCGGGGGGACCCTTTCCTCCTACGAGCAGTACTTC
CDR3aa: CASRGGGGTLSSYEQYF

v_gene: TRBV18
abundance: many
j_gene: TRBJ2-1
d_gene: TRBD1
CDR3nt: TGTGCCAGCTCTCCTAAGGCCCCGGGACAGGGGGCGGACAATGAGCAGTTCTTC
CDR3aa: CASSPKAPGQGADNEQFF

v_gene: TRBV7-8
abundance: -
j_gene: TRBJ2-1
d_gene: TRBD2
CDR3nt: TGTGCCAGCAGCTTAGGGACTAGCCCGAGCTCCTACAATGAGCAGTTCTTC
CDR3aa: CASSLGTSPSSYNEQFF

v_gene: TRBV12-3/TRBV12-4
abundance: many
j_gene: TRBJ2-6
d_gene: -
CDR3nt: TGTGCCAGCAGCCGGCCTTTGAACAGGGCTAAAAGCTCTGGGGCCAACGTCCTGACTTTC
CDR3aa: CASSRPLNRAKSSGANVLTF

v_gene: TRBV5-6
abundance: many
j_gene: TRBJ2-2
d_gene: -
CDR3nt: TGTGCCAGCAGCCCCGGCAGGGGTCCCGGGGAGCTGTTTTTT
CDR3aa: CASSPGRGPGELFF

v_gene: TRBV7-2
abundance: many
j_gene: TRBJ2-2
d_gene: -
CDR3nt: TGTGCCAGCAGCTCCCGGACTATTCCCGGGGAGCTGTTTTTT
CDR3aa: CASSSRTIPGELFF

v_gene: TRBV30
abundance: -
j_gene: TRBJ2-1
d_gene: -
CDR3nt: TGTGCCTGGAGTGCGGGGACAGAGCAGTTCTTC
CDR3aa: CAWSAGTEQFF

v_gene: TRBV5-5
abundance: many
j_gene: TRBJ1-5
d_gene: -
CDR3nt: TGTGCCAGCAGCTTGGGGCAGGGATGGAATCAGCCCCAGCATTTT
CDR3aa: CASSLGQGWNQPQHF

v_gene: TRBV7-2
abundance: many
j_gene: TRBJ1-4
d_gene: -
CDR3nt: TGTGCCAGCAGTCCACAGACAGGTCCGAATGAAAAACTGTTTTTT
CDR3aa: CASSPQTGPNEKLFF

v_gene: TRBV5-1
abundance: many
j_gene: TRBJ1-1
d_gene: -
CDR3nt: TGCGCCAGCAGTTTCAGTGTCCTGGGGGACACTGAAGCTTTCTTT
CDR3aa: CASSFSVLGDTEAFF

v_gene: TRBV29-1
abundance: -
j_gene: TRBJ2-1
d_gene: TRBD2
CDR3nt: TGCAGCGTTGCATCGGGACTAGCGGGGGGCGATAATGAGCAGTTCTTC
CDR3aa: CSVASGLAGGDNEQFF

v_gene: TRBV2
abundance: -
j_gene: TRBJ1-2
d_gene: -
CDR3nt: TGTGCCAGCCTTGACAGGACCGATTTGTATGGCTACACCTTC
CDR3aa: CASLDRTDLYGYTF

v_gene: TRBV4-1
abundance: many
j_gene: TRBJ1-2
d_gene: -
CDR3nt: TGCGCCAGCAGCCAAGTCCAATGGTTCGGGGGCTACACCTTC
CDR3aa: CASSQVQWFGGYTF

v_gene: TRBV11-2
abundance: many
j_gene: TRBJ2-7
d_gene: -
CDR3nt: TGTGCCAGCAGTTTCGTCAGTCCCTACGAGCAGTACTTC
CDR3aa: CASSFVSPYEQYF

v_gene: TRBV6-5
abundance: many
j_gene: TRBJ2-5
d_gene: -
CDR3nt: TGTGCCAGCAGCCGCACTCATTGGGCCCAAGAGACCCAGTACTTC
CDR3aa: CASSRTHWAQETQYF

v_gene: TRBV27
abundance: many
j_gene: TRBJ2-7
d_gene: TRBD1
CDR3nt: TGTGCCAGCAGTTTATTGGGGACAGGGTACTTCGAGCAGTACTTC
CDR3aa: CASSLLGTGYFEQYF

v_gene: TRBV6-1
abundance: many
j_gene: TRBJ1-1
d_gene: -
CDR3nt: TGTGCCAGCAGGACGGACCGATTAAACACTGAAGCTTTCTTT
CDR3aa: CASRTDRLNTEAFF

v_gene: TRBV27
abundance: many
j_gene: TRBJ2-3
d_gene: TRBD1
CDR3nt: TGTGCCAGCAGTCCGGACAGGGTTGGCACAGATACGCAGTATTTT
CDR3aa: CASSPDRVGTDTQYF

v_gene: TRBV29-1
abundance: many
j_gene: TRBJ1-4
d_gene: TRBD1
CDR3nt: TGCAGCGTTGAGTTAGGGGGCACTGAAAAACTGTTTTTT
CDR3aa: CSVELGGTEKLFF